This T cell receptor (beta chain) was obtained from a study of cytomegalovirus exposure and HLA in healthy donors. Study in general: An early data release held some 85 million unique TCRs from HLA-typed donors. Whole-study results and caveats: Earlier analysis looked at TCR beta V segments, and most were productive about 90% or about 30% of the time. Over 150 TCR beta chains were listed as cytomegalovirus-associated.

In the case of this clone: What it binds is not known.

The primer mix had 60 Vbeta and 13 Jbeta primers. Clones were read by immunoSEQ multiplex PCR, and TCRdb kept only the in-frame ones, dropping some. The table lists 75,000 or so clones, 60% to 80% of them singletons. V lost 5 bases to trimming and J lost 2 bases; unmatched junction nucleotides: 6. This CDR3 is 16 amino acids long. Germline V gene data show CDR1 as MDHEN and CDR2 as SYDVKM. The chain employs TRBV28 and TRBJ1-5; 10 bases line up with TRBD1. Specimen: PBMCs. The receptor was derived from a woman younger than 45 in good health and CMV-seropositive. The CDR3 DNA reads TGTGCCAGCAGTGTATCCGGGACAGGGGGCAATCAGCCCCAGCATTTT. Translated, it gives CASSVSGTGGNQPQHF.